These 27 T cell receptor beta chains came from one sample sequenced in a study of regulatory T cells in long-lasting Graves disease. Building the TCR beta libraries relied on iRepertoire HTBI primers, and CDR3 regions underwent Arm-PCR. TCRdb used MiXCR to reprocess the multiplex PCR reads, holding one entry per CDR3 protein. The table has 420,000 or so distinct CDR3 sequences, 16% seen once. Time point described: newly diagnosed GD, antithyroid drugs for less than 3 months. RNA from PBMCs was the source of the TCR library. This same sample was also part of a study on T cells in Graves' hyperthyroidism and ophthalmopathy.

The material sequenced was peripheral blood mononuclear cells (PBMCs), taken at new diagnosis, from a patient treated with antithyroid drugs. The receptors shown here come from a woman between 18 and 29 years old with Graves disease.

As regards this clonotype: A read error may be the cause here, since a much bigger clone is one base away. The chain carries TRBV20-1 and TRBJ2-1; weak D call: TRBD2 (5 bases). This CDR3 spans 11 amino acids. CDR1 and CDR2 from the germline V gene are DFQATT and SNEGSKA (reference sequence). CDR3 in amino acids: CSAGDEGEQFF. The DNA of the CDR3 is TGCAGTGCTGGAGATGAGGGAGAGCAGTTCTTC.

This clonotype occurred many times. A junction boundary mismatches the germline segment, possibly from a read error. The chain carries TRBV7-2 and TRBJ2-5; no firm D call. The CDR3 sequence is 14 residues long. Per the germline V gene, CDR1 is SGHTA and CDR2 is FQGNSA. This chain's CDR3 is CASSQHSRKETQYF. DNA of the CDR3: TGCGCCAGCAGCCAACATAGCAGAAAGGAGACCCAGTACTTC.

This clonotype was detected ten times or more. V gene TRBV20-1 combines with J gene TRBJ1-5; D remains unclear. The CDR3 is 14 residues long. V shed 2 bases and J shed 0 bases, with 8 bases lying between them. Germline CDR1 DFQATT, CDR2 SNEGSKA (reference sequence). The CDR3 sequence: CSARTLGSNQPQHF. The CDR3 nucleotides are TGCAGTGCTAGAACCTTGGGTAGCAATCAGCCCCAGCATTTT.

This clonotype has ten or more counts. The V call is TRBV11-2, the J call TRBJ1-1; no definite D call. The germline V gene has CDR1 SGHAT and CDR2 FQNNGV. Trimming cost V 5 bases and J 5 bases, with 12 bases left between them. The CDR3 has 13 amino acids. The CDR3 here is CASSAPISTEAFF. CDR3 DNA: TGTGCCAGCAGCGCGCCGATTAGTACTGAAGCTTTCTTT.

This clonotype was observed many times. The genes are TRBV28 and TRBJ1-5; D unclear. Germline V gives CDR1 MDHEN, CDR2 SYDVKM. The CDR3 is 12 amino acids. The ends were cut back, 8 bases at V and 1 base at J, with 6 bases in the middle. The CDR3 bases are TGTGCCAGCGCATCCAGCAATCAGCCCCAGCATTTT. Residues: CASASSNQPQHF.

This clonotype was found a few times. V usage is TRBV2 and J usage is TRBJ1-1; a possible D gene is TRBD1 (5 bases). The germline V gene has CDR1 SNHLY and CDR2 FYNNEI. The CDR3 consists of 15 residues. Trimming shortened V by 2 bases and J by 0 bases, and 10 bases separated the two germline ends. The CDR3: CASSELDSMNTEAFF. The CDR3 coding sequence is TGTGCCAGCAGTGAACTTGACAGTATGAACACTGAAGCTTTCTTT.

V is TRBV27 and J is TRBJ1-5; possibly TRBD1 for D (5 bases). CDR1 and CDR2 from the germline V gene are MNHEY and SMNVEV (reference sequence). Deletions cut 5 bases from V and 4 bases from J, with 12 bases between. The CDR3 is 14 amino acids. The DNA of the CDR3 is TGTGCCAGCAGTGCCGGGACCGCGAATCAGCCCCAGCATTTT. Protein sequence: CASSAGTANQPQHF.

This rearrangement joins TRBV29-1 to TRBJ1-1; D may be TRBD1 (6 bases). This CDR3 is built from 13 residues. The germline V and J ends were trimmed by 3 bases and 1 base, with 9 bases remaining between them. Germline assignment: CDR1 SQVTM and CDR2 ANQGSEA. As DNA, the CDR3 is TGCAGCGTTGACCTGACAGGGAACACTGAAGCTTTCTTT. Its translation: CSVDLTGNTEAFF.

This clonotype was counted ten times or more. This chain joins TRBV6-1 and TRBJ2-7; TRBD1 aligns across 7 bases. Looked up from germline, CDR1 is MNHNS and CDR2 is SASEGT. V lost 7 bases, J lost 0 bases, and 12 bases stayed unmatched. This CDR3 is built from 16 residues. CDR3 bases: TGTGCCAGCATCTTACAGGACAGGCCAAACTCCTACGAGCAGTACTTC. Translation: CASILQDRPNSYEQYF.

A remark on this clonotype: Since a far larger clone is one base different, this is likely a read error. The J gene is TRBJ2-3, the V gene TRBV28; 12 bases line up with TRBD1. The J call may be faulty, since TRBJ2-5 better matches the DNA end. The length of the CDR3 is 19 residues. Per the germline V gene, CDR1 is MDHEN and CDR2 is SYDVKM. CDR3 sequence (DNA): TGTGCCAGCAGTCCTGCCTCCCGGGACAGGGGGCTTATTCCTGGGGCCCAGTACTTC. Amino acid sequence: CASSPASRDRGLIPGAQYF.

This clonotype came up many times. The chain carries TRBV3-1 and TRBJ2-5, with 12 bases lining up with TRBD2. This CDR3 comprises 16 residues. Germline lookup yields CDR1 LGHDT and CDR2 YNNKEL (reference sequence). V trimming: 3 bases; J trimming: 5 bases; junction bases outside the gene matches: 7. CDR3 amino acids: CASSHRLAGDRETQYF. The CDR3 DNA follows: TGTGCCAGCAGCCACCGACTAGCGGGAGACCGGGAGACCCAGTACTTC.

In its sample, this clonotype was seen many times. The chain has TRBV20-1 and TRBJ2-1, with TRBD2 identical over 9 bases. The V and J ends lost 3 bases and 8 bases, in that order; junction bases with no gene match: 8. This CDR3 region has 14 residues. Germline assignment: CDR1 DFQATT and CDR2 SNEGSKA (reference sequence). CDR3 nucleotides: TGCAGTGCTAGTCCAGCGGGAGGTGTCTATGAGCAGTTCTTC. This gives the protein CSASPAGGVYEQFF.

V and J are TRBV18 and TRBJ2-1; D gene uncertain. The CDR3 length is 14 residues. Germline V gene data show CDR1 as KGHSH and CDR2 as LQKENI. Deletions cut 4 bases from V and 1 base from J, with 8 bases between. The CDR3 loop is CASSQVRSYNEQFF. DNA for the CDR3: TGTGCCAGCTCACAGGTTCGGTCCTACAATGAGCAGTTCTTC.

This clonotype was detected ten times or more. The rearrangement joins TRBV27 to TRBJ1-6; unclear D gene. The germline V and J ends were trimmed by 2 bases and 14 bases, with 16 bases remaining between them. Germline V gives CDR1 MNHEY, CDR2 SMNVEV (reference sequence). This CDR3 has 14 residues. The CDR3 is CASSLEGLSESLHF. The CDR3, as DNA: TGTGCCAGCAGTTTAGAAGGTTTGTCGGAGTCCCTCCACTTT.

This clonotype came up many times. The rearrangement uses TRBV29-1 and TRBJ2-1; the D gene could be TRBD1 or TRBD2 (7 bases each). Germline-derived CDR1 and CDR2 are SQVTM and ANQGSEA. This CDR3 comprises 12 residues. V lost 7 bases and J 6 bases, leaving 13 bases between the germline ends. The CDR3 is CSGREGANEQFF. For the CDR3, the DNA is TGCAGCGGGAGGGAGGGGGCCAATGAGCAGTTCTTC.

This chain links TRBV2 with TRBJ1-1, with D perhaps matching TRBD1 (6 bases). The CDR3 totals 11 residues. The V end was cut by 6 bases, the J end by 8 bases, with 10 bases between. Germline CDR1 SNHLY, CDR2 FYNNEI. CDR3 loop: CASSNRAEAFF. Here the CDR3 DNA reads TGTGCCAGCAGCAACAGGGCCGAAGCTTTCTTT.

In this sample, this clonotype turned up many times. The chain has TRBV5-1 and TRBJ1-1, with 7 bases that match TRBD1. V trimming: 2 bases; J trimming: 5 bases; junction bases outside the gene matches: 6. Germline CDR1 reads SGHRS; CDR2 reads YFSETQ. The CDR3 spans 14 residues. The CDR3 reads CASSLEGAMTEAFF. The CDR3, as DNA: TGCGCCAGCAGCTTAGAGGGGGCCATGACTGAAGCTTTCTTT.

This clonotype has a count of ten or more. This chain connects TRBV20-1 to TRBJ1-2; TRBD1 matches at 7 bases. The CDR3 is made up of 14 amino acids. CDR1 DFQATT and CDR2 SNEGSKA come from the germline V gene (reference sequence). With 6 bases clipped from V and 6 bases from J, the junction kept 13 bases outside the gene matches. The DNA for the CDR3 is TGCAGTGCGACGGTTCAGGGGGGCGCGAATGGCTACACCTTC. Amino acid sequence: CSATVQGGANGYTF.

This clonotype was found many times. V gene TRBV12-3 or TRBV12-4 combines with J gene TRBJ2-4, with a possible D match to TRBD2 (5 bases). The length of the CDR3 is 18 residues. With 3 bases removed from V and 6 bases from J, the gap between germline ends came to 24 bases. In DNA form, the CDR3 reads TGTGCCAGCAGTTTTGGTGGGGATCTTCGGGGTGCGGGAAACATTCAGTACTTC. Amino acid sequence: CASSFGGDLRGAGNIQYF.

This clonotype has at least ten counts. The chain links TRBV2 to TRBJ1-2; D is unclear. The CDR3 is 16 amino acids. The V gene lost 3 bases and the J gene lost 6 bases, with 20 bases spanning the gap. Germline V gene lookup returns CDR1 SNHLY and CDR2 FYNNEI. CDR3 sequence (DNA): TGTGCCAGCAGTGATCTTGGAGAAGTTAGGGCCGATGGCTACACCTTC. Amino acid sequence: CASSDLGEVRADGYTF.

This clonotype was counted many times. The gene calls are TRBV6-1 and TRBJ2-7; 9 bases match TRBD1. J was trimmed by 6 bases and V by 8 bases; bases with no gene match: 2. Germline V gene lookup returns CDR1 MNHNS and CDR2 SASEGT. This CDR3 spans 11 amino acids. The DNA for the CDR3 is TGTGCCAGCGGACAGGGGCTCGAGCAGTACTTC. Amino acids: CASGQGLEQYF.

This clonotype was recorded many times. The V gene is TRBV20-1, the J gene TRBJ2-7; 9 bases line up with TRBD1. Germline V gene data show CDR1 as DFQATT and CDR2 as SNEGSKA (reference sequence). The CDR3 totals 14 residues. Trimming removed 2 bases from V and 10 bases from J; junction bases left unmatched: 12. The CDR3 is CSARWTGEMARQYF. The CDR3 bases are TGCAGTGCTAGATGGACAGGGGAGATGGCGAGACAGTACTTC.

The chain joins TRBV9 to TRBJ2-7, with 7 bases fitting TRBD1. Germline trimming cut 0 bases from V and 2 bases from J; bases unmatched to any gene: 8. This CDR3 spans 16 amino acids. In germline, CDR1 is SGDLS, CDR2 YYNGEE. CDR3 nucleotide sequence: TGTGCCAGCAGCGTAGCCCCCGACAGGGTCCCCTACGAGCAGTACTTC. This gives the protein CASSVAPDRVPYEQYF.

This clonotype has only a few counts. The V call is TRBV7-8, the J call TRBJ1-5; 8 nucleotides match TRBD1. There are 15 residues in the CDR3. Germline values: CDR1 SGHVS, CDR2 FQNEAQ. After removal of 5 bases from V and 5 bases from J, the junction contained 8 bases not matched to a gene. CDR3 DNA sequence: TGTGCCAGCAGCACCCGCAGGGGGCAAGATCAGCCCCAGCATTTT. Translated, it gives CASSTRRGQDQPQHF.

There are many counts of this clonotype. DNA for the CDR3: TGTGCCAGCAGTTTAGATTCCGCCACCTCCTACGAGCAGTACTTC. It yields the protein CASSLDSATSYEQYF. V and J are TRBV28 and TRBJ2-7; D unclear. The V end lost 2 bases, the J end lost 0 bases, and 11 bases lay between the germline ends. This CDR3 region has 15 residues. Germline V gives CDR1 MDHEN, CDR2 SYDVKM.

This clonotype was counted a few times. V and J are TRBV19 and TRBJ1-3; no reliable D call. Trimming shortened V by 8 bases and J by 4 bases, and 12 bases separated the two germline ends. In germline, CDR1 is LNHDA, CDR2 SQIVND (reference sequence). This CDR3 is 13 amino acids long. DNA of the CDR3: TGTGCCAGTCGGGAGAGAGGAGGAAACACCATATATTTT. Translation gives CASRERGGNTIYF.

The sample holds many counts of this clonotype. The chain uses TRBV12-3 or TRBV12-4 and TRBJ2-5, with 9 positions matching TRBD1. CDR3 length equals 14 residues. V shed 4 bases and J 4 bases; nucleotides not matched to a gene: 4. Written as DNA, the CDR3 is TGTGCCAGCAGTTCAGGACAGGGGTTAGAGACCCAGTACTTC. It encodes CASSSGQGLETQYF.